Below, 28 T cell receptor beta chains from the same sample are listed, as sequenced in a study of T-cell memory formation after mild COVID-19. TCRdb redid the calling of the 5' RACE reads with MiXCR, one entry per CDR3 protein. Of tens of thousands of distinct CDR3 sequences detected, about 21% appear once; the ten largest clones hold about 1.6%. The sample was PBMCs or a T cell subset sorted from them (not recorded which). These receptors all come from an adult who had mild COVID-19 (a few samples of this study predate the infection). Cell type and time point are not known.

The V and J genes are TRBV20-1 and TRBJ2-2; D remains ambiguous. Trimming removed 0 bases at V and 7 bases at J, with 12 bases between. Germline-derived CDR1 and CDR2 are DFQATT and SNEGSKA (reference sequence). This CDR3 has 14 residues. CDR3 region: CSARDRRWGGELFF. The CDR3 region has the DNA TGCAGTGCTAGAGATAGGCGGTGGGGCGGGGAGCTGTTTTTT.

The genes are TRBV7-9 and TRBJ1-5, with D perhaps TRBD1 (5 bases). Germline V gene lookup returns CDR1 SEHNR and CDR2 FQNEAQ (reference sequence). Trimming stripped 5 bases from V and 0 bases from J, with 5 bases between. The CDR3 extends over 13 amino acids. CDR3 DNA sequence: TGTGCCAGCAGCGGGGGTAGCAATCAGCCCCAGCATTTT. Translating gives CASSGGSNQPQHF. The variable domain in full, with the rest retrieved from reference TRBV7-9 and TRBJ1-5, is DTGVSQNPRHKITKRGQNVTFRCDPISEHNRLYWYRQTLGQGPEFLTYFQNEAQLEKSRLLSDRFSAERPKGSFSTLEIQRTEQGDSAMYLCASSGGSNQPQHFGDGTRLSIL.

This chain connects TRBV18 to TRBJ2-2, with D unresolved. The CDR3 is made up of 12 amino acids. CDR1 is KGHSH and CDR2 is LQKENI in the germline V gene. Between the trimmed V and J ends, which lost 5 bases and 2 bases, there was a span of 3 bases. The CDR3 spells CASSINTGELFF. CDR3 bases: TGTGCCAGCTCAATTAACACCGGGGAGCTGTTTTTT.

Relative to its sample, this clonotype is medium-sized. This chain joins TRBV7-3 and TRBJ2-3; 8 bases line up with TRBD1. The CDR3 is 15 amino acids. After removal of 3 bases from V and 3 bases from J, the junction contained 5 bases not matched to a gene. The V gene's germline CDR1 is SGHTA and CDR2 FQGTGA. CDR3 bases: TGTGCCAGCAGCTTCTCTAGGACAGGGACAGATACGCAGTATTTT. It specifies CASSFSRTGTDTQYF.

This clonotype was recorded a few times. The chain links TRBV5-8 to TRBJ2-2; 7 positions match TRBD1. This CDR3 has 15 amino acids. The trim removed 5 bases at V and 1 base at J, leaving 5 bases unmatched. Germline V gene lookup returns CDR1 SGHTS and CDR2 YDEGEE. The DNA of the CDR3 is TGTGCCAGCAGTAATTACAGGGGGAACACCGGGGAGCTGTTTTTT. Translated, it gives CASSNYRGNTGELFF.

This clonotype was recorded a few times. This chain's CDR3 is CASSPGTTAYEQYF. The CDR3 bases are TGTGCCAGCTCACCCGGAACGACAGCCTACGAGCAGTACTTC. V is TRBV18 and J is TRBJ2-7; D may be TRBD1 (5 bases). Germline values: CDR1 KGHSH, CDR2 LQKENI. The V and J ends lost 3 bases and 2 bases respectively, with 11 bases between them. This CDR3 is 14 amino acids long.

This clonotype was counted only a few times. This may stem from a read error, because a much larger clone lies one nucleotide away. The chain employs TRBV11-2 and TRBJ1-5, with D hard to call. Germline CDR1 is SGHAT and CDR2 is FQNNGV. The CDR3 contains 15 residues. DNA of the CDR3: TGTGACAGCAGCTTAGCGGGCTATAGCAATCAGCCCCAGCATTTT. It codes for CDSSLAGYSNQPQHF.

This clonotype was recorded only once. Being one base from a much bigger clone, this may be a read error. J is TRBJ1-5 and V is TRBV12-3 or TRBV12-4, with 7 bases matching TRBD1. The CDR3 runs to 13 residues. In nucleotides, the CDR3 is TGTGCCAGCAGTTTAGCGGGGGGACAGCACCAGCATTTT. Residues: CASSLAGGQHQHF.

There are many counts of this clonotype. The chain links TRBV5-1 to TRBJ2-1, with a possible D match to TRBD2 (6 bases). This CDR3 has 13 amino acids. Germline V gene data show CDR1 as SGHRS and CDR2 as YFSETQ. Trimming shortened V by 4 bases and J by 10 bases, and 15 bases separated the two germline ends. The CDR3 loop is CASSRERRTEQFF. The CDR3 coding sequence is TGCGCCAGCAGCCGGGAGCGGAGGACAGAGCAGTTCTTC.

This clonotype was seen many times. The chain couples TRBV20-1 to TRBJ1-1, with 7 bases that match TRBD1. This CDR3 is 12 amino acids long. With V trimmed by 0 bases and J by 8 bases, 3 bases remained unmatched. CDR1 is DFQATT, CDR2 SNEGSKA, per germline (reference sequence). CDR3 nucleotide sequence: TGCAGTGCTAGAGAAGGGGGCAGGGAAGCTTTCTTT. Residues: CSAREGGREAFF.

CDR3 in amino acids: CASSPGTGQETQYF. The CDR3 coding sequence is TGTGCCAGCAGCCCCGGGACAGGACAAGAGACCCAGTACTTC. V usage is TRBV7-4 and J usage is TRBJ2-5, with TRBD1 identical over 8 bases. Looked up from germline, CDR1 is SGHVT and CDR2 is SQSDAQ. This CDR3 is built from 14 residues. After removal of 5 bases from V and 2 bases from J, the junction contained 4 bases not matched to a gene.

This clonotype was observed many times. The rearrangement links TRBV10-3 to TRBJ2-3; 7 bases match TRBD2. Looked up from germline, CDR1 is ENHRY and CDR2 is SYGVKD. The CDR3 loop spans 17 amino acids. J gave up 0 bases and V 0 bases, and 6 bases lay outside the gene matches. CDR3 nucleotides: TGTGCCATCAGTGAGTCTCGCGGGGGAGTCAGCACAGATACGCAGTATTTT. This gives the protein CAISESRGGVSTDTQYF.

The J gene is TRBJ1-1, the V gene TRBV20-1; tentatively, D is TRBD1 (6 bases). V lost 0 bases and J 0 bases, leaving 11 bases between the germline ends. CDR1 is DFQATT, CDR2 SNEGSKA, per germline (reference sequence). The CDR3 contains 15 residues. CDR3 amino acids: CSAREDRTVNTEAFF. CDR3 coding DNA: TGCAGTGCTAGAGAAGATAGGACAGTGAACACTGAAGCTTTCTTT.

This clonotype was counted ten times or more. This chain links TRBV11-3 with TRBJ2-7; D gene uncertain. Germline V gene sequence: CDR1 SGHNT, CDR2 YENEEA. Trimming stripped 0 bases from V and 6 bases from J, with 9 bases between. The CDR3 contains 13 residues. DNA of the CDR3: TGTGCCAGCAGCTTAGAACTCACAACCGAGCAGTACTTC. It specifies CASSLELTTEQYF.

This clonotype was counted at least ten times. The chain has TRBV5-4 and TRBJ1-1; D possibly corresponds to TRBD1 (6 bases). The germline V and J ends were trimmed by 2 bases and 5 bases, with 13 bases remaining between them. CDR3 length: 14 amino acids. Germline CDR1 and CDR2: SGHNT and YYREEE (reference sequence). CDR3 loop: CASSFNRDRTEAFF. CDR3 coding DNA: TGTGCCAGCAGCTTCAACAGGGATCGGACTGAAGCTTTCTTT.

This rearrangement joins TRBV9 to TRBJ1-6; D call uncertain. The V end was cut by 2 bases, the J end by 0 bases, with 6 bases between. This CDR3 spans 15 amino acids. The germline V gene has CDR1 SGDLS and CDR2 YYNGEE. The CDR3 here is CASSVSSSYNSPLHF. The CDR3 nucleotides read TGTGCCAGCAGCGTTTCTAGCTCCTATAATTCACCCCTCCACTTT.

This clonotype was seen many times. This sequence joins TRBV4-1 and TRBJ1-5, with D tentatively TRBD1 (6 bases). CDR1 and CDR2 (germline): MGHRA, YSYEKL. V was cut by 0 bases and J by 7 bases, with 16 bases left in between. The CDR3 extends over 16 amino acids. The CDR3 nucleotides are TGCGCCAGCAGCCAAGACTCACAGGGTTTAACGCAGCCCCAGCATTTT. It specifies CASSQDSQGLTQPQHF.

The gene calls are TRBV6-2 or TRBV6-3 and TRBJ1-1; D is uncertain. This CDR3 contains 15 residues. Germline assignment: CDR1 MNHEY and CDR2 SVGEGT. Trimming cost V 4 bases and J 1 base, with 13 bases left between them. CDR3 DNA sequence: TGTGCCAGCAGTTTAATCGGACTCCCGAACACTGAAGCTTTCTTT. This translates into CASSLIGLPNTEAFF.

V usage is TRBV6-5 and J usage is TRBJ1-3; TRBD1 is a possible D gene (5 bases). The CDR3 loop spans 14 amino acids. From germline, CDR1 is MNHEY and CDR2 SVGAGI. V lost 0 bases and J 3 bases, leaving 6 bases between the germline ends. The CDR3 DNA follows: TGTGCCAGCAGTTACTCGACAGATGGAAACACCATATATTTT. Protein sequence: CASSYSTDGNTIYF.

The chain links TRBV19 to TRBJ1-1; possible D gene TRBD1, 5 bases. Germline V gives CDR1 LNHDA, CDR2 SQIVND (reference sequence). V lost 7 bases, J lost 0 bases, and 9 bases lay in between. CDR3 length: 13 residues. CDR3 in DNA: TGTGCCAGTACATGGGACTTGAACACTGAAGCTTTCTTT. Amino acid sequence: CASTWDLNTEAFF.

A few counts support this clonotype. This chain joins TRBV12-3 or TRBV12-4 and TRBJ2-1; 8 nucleotides agree with TRBD1. The J segment lost 8 bases and the V segment lost 5 bases, leaving 14 bases of the junction unmatched. The CDR3 runs to 16 residues. The CDR3 sequence is CASSPDRDGNVYEQFF. The CDR3 bases are TGTGCCAGCAGTCCGGACAGGGACGGGAACGTATATGAGCAGTTCTTC.

There are many counts of this clonotype. J is TRBJ2-3 and V is TRBV12-3 or TRBV12-4; possibly TRBD1 or TRBD2 for D (6 bases each). Trimming left V 6 bases short and J 0 bases short, with 10 bases between. The CDR3 consists of 14 residues. CDR3 in amino acids: CASRRDTSTDTQYF. As DNA, the CDR3 is TGTGCCAGCAGGCGGGACACAAGCACAGATACGCAGTATTTT.

This clonotype was observed many times. The chain joins TRBV5-4 to TRBJ2-2, with TRBD2 matching over 14 bases. Germline CDR1 is SGHNT and CDR2 is YYREEE (reference sequence). V lost 5 bases to trimming and J lost 6 bases; unmatched junction nucleotides: 3. The CDR3 has 15 amino acids. CDR3 DNA sequence: TGTGCCAGCAGTCGACTAGCGGGGGGGCCCGGGGAGCTGTTTTTT. This translates into CASSRLAGGPGELFF.

This clonotype has a count of ten or more. This chain uses TRBV7-9 with TRBJ1-1; 8 nucleotides match TRBD1. J lost 1 base, V lost 6 bases, and 16 bases had no gene match. CDR1 SEHNR and CDR2 FQNEAQ come from the germline V gene (reference sequence). The CDR3 extends over 18 amino acids. This chain's CDR3 is CASSPRLGQGAGNTEAFF. DNA for the CDR3: TGTGCCAGCAGTCCAAGGTTGGGTCAGGGGGCCGGGAACACTGAAGCTTTCTTT.

This clonotype was counted many times. The V call is TRBV24-1, the J call TRBJ2-1, with 12 bases fitting TRBD2. This CDR3 has 16 amino acids. V trimming: 3 bases; J trimming: 6 bases; junction bases outside the gene matches: 5. Germline V gene lookup returns CDR1 KGHDR and CDR2 SFDVKD. CDR3 sequence: CATSDVRTSGTNEQFF. CDR3 DNA: TGTGCCACCAGTGATGTTAGGACTAGCGGGACCAATGAGCAGTTCTTC.

This clonotype was counted a few times. The gene calls are TRBV7-2 and TRBJ2-1; 15 positions match TRBD2. The CDR3 loop spans 21 amino acids. Germline V CDR1 and CDR2: SGHTA, FQGNSA. V was pared by 1 base and J by 8 bases, with 18 bases of the junction left unmatched. The CDR3 DNA follows: TGTGCCAGCAGCTTAGAACACCCTTGGACTAGCGGGGGGGGTTTTCTCGATGAGCAGTTCTTC. This gives the protein CASSLEHPWTSGGGFLDEQFF.

This clonotype was recorded many times. The chain has TRBV27 and TRBJ1-2; maybe TRBD1 (6 bases). The CDR3 spans 15 residues. V was cut by 6 bases and J by 6 bases, with 20 bases left in between. Germline lookup yields CDR1 MNHEY and CDR2 SMNVEV (reference sequence). CDR3 protein: CASRGTGRNRHGYTF. CDR3 coding DNA: TGTGCCAGCAGGGGAACAGGGAGGAATCGGCATGGCTACACCTTC.

This clonotype appeared many times. A read error may account for a junction end that differs from germline. The J gene is TRBJ2-3, the V gene TRBV12-3 or TRBV12-4; no clear D. This CDR3 is 15 amino acids long. Written as DNA, the CDR3 is TGTGCCAGCAGTTTAGATAAGGCCCGACCGGGTGAGTGGAGTTTT. Translation: CASSLDKARPGEWSF.